One and the same sample provided the 20 T cell receptor beta chains below, sequenced in a study of a mutant IDH1 vaccine in newly diagnosed glioma. Time point specified: baseline, week 1 (first vaccination visit). Described treatment: pre-vaccination baseline after standard-of-care therapy. Generated by immunoSEQ multiplex PCR, the TCRdb table keeps only in-frame clones and is missing some. The table has under 80,000 clones, approximately 86% seen once; the top ten hold over 2.5%. Specimen: PBMCs, collected from a glioma patient treated with radiotherapy, temozolomide or both. These receptors originate from a man aged 25 to 45 with glioma.

The chain has TRBV5-5 and TRBJ1-6; D gene uncertain. From germline, CDR1 is SGHKS and CDR2 YYEKEE (reference sequence). Trimming removed 2 bases from V and 6 bases from J, with 15 bases in between. The CDR3 runs 16 residues. The DNA of the CDR3 is TGTGCCAGCAGCTTAAGGGTCACGTTCACTAATTCACCCCTCCACTTT. Translated, it gives CASSLRVTFTNSPLHF.

The chain couples TRBV19 to TRBJ1-2, with 8 bases fitting TRBD1. V lost 5 bases, J lost 7 bases, and 21 bases stayed unmatched. The germline CDR1 and CDR2 sequences are LNHDA and SQIVND (reference sequence). The CDR3 spans 18 residues. This chain's CDR3 is CASSPLRQGRAGVTGYTF. CDR3 in DNA: TGTGCCAGTAGTCCCCTAAGACAGGGGCGGGCCGGGGTAACTGGCTACACCTTC. Full variable domain (rest looked up from reference TRBV19 and TRBJ1-2): DGGITQSPKYLFRKEGQNVTLSCEQNLNHDAMYWYRQDPGQGLRLIYYSQIVNDFQKGDIAEGYSVSREKKESFPLTVTSAQKNPTAFYLCASSPLRQGRAGVTGYTFGSGTRLTVV.

The V gene is TRBV19, the J gene TRBJ1-5; D is uncertain. This CDR3 has 13 residues. The V gene's germline CDR1 is LNHDA and CDR2 SQIVND (reference sequence). Trimming shortened V by 2 bases and J by 5 bases, and 7 bases separated the two germline ends. The CDR3 DNA reads TGTGCCAGTAGTATACAGTTTGATCAGCCCCAGCATTTT. This codes for CASSIQFDQPQHF.

The chain combines TRBV4-1 with TRBJ2-6; 12 bases are shared with TRBD2. Looked up from germline, CDR1 is MGHRA and CDR2 is YSYEKL. V trimming: 1 base; J trimming: 0 bases; junction bases outside the gene matches: 1. CDR3 length: 18 residues. CDR3 nucleotides: TGCGCCAGCAGCCAAGCGGGACTAGCGGGCTCTGGGGCCAACGTCCTGACTTTC. Translation gives CASSQAGLAGSGANVLTF.

In its sample, this clone was seen a few times. This rearrangement joins TRBV6-1 to TRBJ1-1, with no clear D. Trimming took 7 bases from V and 0 from J, leaving 9 bases between them. The CDR3 extends over 13 amino acids. Germline V gene lookup returns CDR1 MNHNS and CDR2 SASEGT. The CDR3 coding sequence is TGTGCCAGCAAGAGGGTGATGAACACTGAAGCTTTCTTT. This gives the protein CASKRVMNTEAFF.

The chain uses TRBV5-1 and TRBJ1-1; 10 nucleotides align to TRBD1. Trimming at V came to 6 bases and at J to 10 bases, leaving 6 bases not matched to a gene. The V gene's germline CDR1 is SGHRS and CDR2 YFSETQ. This CDR3 region has 12 residues. Here the CDR3 DNA reads TGCGCCAGCAAGGGACAGGGGTTTAGAGCTTTCTTT. Translating it yields CASKGQGFRAFF. Drawing the rest from reference TRBV5-1 and TRBJ1-1, the complete variable domain is KAGVTQTPRYLIKTRGQQVTLSCSPISGHRSVSWYQQTPGQGLQFLFEYFSETQRNKGNFPGRFSGRQFSNSRSEMNVSTLELGDSALYLCASKGQGFRAFFGQGTRLTVV.

The rearrangement joins TRBV6-1 to TRBJ2-7; D might be TRBD1 or TRBD2, each matching 5 bases. Germline V gene sequence: CDR1 MNHNS, CDR2 SASEGT. The CDR3 covers 16 residues. The V end lost 2 bases, the J end lost 0 bases, and 14 bases lay between the germline ends. CDR3 DNA: TGTGCCAGCAGTGAACGTGGGACGGCCGACTCCTACGAGCAGTACTTC. Translating gives CASSERGTADSYEQYF.

V gene TRBV14 combines with J gene TRBJ2-5, with 10 bases fitting TRBD2. The CDR3 contains 16 residues. V lost 2 bases, J lost 3 bases, and 6 bases stayed unmatched. Germline-derived CDR1 and CDR2 are SGHDN and FVKESK. CDR3 nucleotides: TGTGCCAGCAGCCAACTGCTAGCGGGAGTAAAAGAGACCCAGTACTTC. It translates to CASSQLLAGVKETQYF.

Concerning this clone itself: Additional DNA sequences in this sample encode the identical CDR3. J is TRBJ1-2 and V is TRBV21-1. TRBV21-1 is described as a pseudogene. The CDR3 extends over 20 amino acids. The CDR3 coding sequence is TGTGCCAGTAGCAATGTTCTCCCCCCTGTCTCGGCCCAGCCAAGCTATGGCTACACCTTC. Its translation is CASSNVLPPVSAQPSYGYTF.

This clone was counted between two and nine times. J is TRBJ1-1 and V is TRBV6-5; D possibly corresponds to TRBD1 (5 bases). Germline lookup yields CDR1 MNHEY and CDR2 SVGAGI. The CDR3 loop spans 13 amino acids. Trimming left V 6 bases short and J 5 bases short, with 13 bases between. The CDR3 nucleotides are TGTGCCAGCAGATACGACAGCCTAACTGAAGCTTTCTTT. Its protein is CASRYDSLTEAFF.

The V call is TRBV6-6, the J call TRBJ1-3; 7 bases agree with TRBD1. V trimming: 4 bases; J trimming: 0 bases; junction bases outside the gene matches: 3. Germline V lookup: CDR1 MNHNY, CDR2 SVGAGI (reference sequence). The CDR3 spans 15 residues. The CDR3 coding sequence is TGTGCCAGCAGTTTTACAGGGGTCTCTGGAAACACCATATATTTT. Amino acid sequence: CASSFTGVSGNTIYF.

This rearrangement joins TRBV9 to TRBJ2-7; unclear D gene. This CDR3 is built from 15 residues. The V end was cut by 4 bases, the J end by 0 bases, with 14 bases between. CDR1 and CDR2 from the germline V gene are SGDLS and YYNGEE. This chain's CDR3 is CASSLDARSSYEQYF. In DNA, the CDR3 is TGTGCCAGCAGCCTCGACGCCCGGAGCTCCTACGAGCAGTACTTC.

V gene TRBV7-8 combines with J gene TRBJ2-7; tentatively, D is TRBD2 (5 bases). Germline V gene lookup returns CDR1 SGHVS and CDR2 FQNEAQ. V shed 1 base and J shed 3 bases, with 10 bases lying between them. There are 14 residues in the CDR3. For the CDR3, the DNA is TGTGCCAGCAGCTTAGGCGGAGGAGGCTACGAGCAGTACTTC. Protein: CASSLGGGGYEQYF.

This rearrangement joins TRBV4-1 to TRBJ1-1; weak D call: TRBD1 (6 bases). Germline V gene lookup returns CDR1 MGHRA and CDR2 YSYEKL. Trimming removed 3 bases at V and 3 bases at J, with 20 bases between. The CDR3 covers 17 residues. In nucleotides, the CDR3 is TGCGCCAGCAGCCAGGGAGGCCCTCTAGACAGGTACACTGAAGCTTTCTTT. Its translation: CASSQGGPLDRYTEAFF.

This clone occurred once. V usage is TRBV4-1 and J usage is TRBJ1-6, with D possibly being TRBD1 (5 bases). This CDR3 spans 15 amino acids. The germline V and J ends were trimmed by 0 bases and 8 bases, with 11 bases remaining between them. Germline CDR1 and CDR2: MGHRA and YSYEKL. CDR3 bases: TGCGCCAGCAGCCAAGACCAGGGAAGGTATTCACCCCTCCACTTT. Translation: CASSQDQGRYSPLHF.

This clone was recorded only once. The rearrangement uses TRBV5-1 and TRBJ1-4; D might be TRBD1 (6 bases). Trimming removed 0 bases at V and 7 bases at J, with 10 bases between. The germline gives CDR1 SGHRS, CDR2 YFSETQ. The CDR3 consists of 14 residues. The CDR3 DNA reads TGCGCCAGCAGCTTGGGGGGGGCGCGTGAAAAACTGTTTTTT. Translation gives CASSLGGAREKLFF. Full variable domain (missing parts from reference TRBV5-1 and TRBJ1-4): KAGVTQTPRYLIKTRGQQVTLSCSPISGHRSVSWYQQTPGQGLQFLFEYFSETQRNKGNFPGRFSGRQFSNSRSEMNVSTLELGDSALYLCASSLGGAREKLFFGSGTQLSVL.

The V call is TRBV5-1, the J call TRBJ2-7; 8 bases match TRBD1. The germline CDR1 and CDR2 sequences are SGHRS and YFSETQ. CDR3 length: 16 amino acids. Germline trimming cut 3 bases from V and 5 bases from J; bases unmatched to any gene: 13. The CDR3 loop reads CASSSRAQGAKDEQYF. CDR3 coding DNA: TGCGCCAGCAGCTCAAGGGCCCAGGGGGCAAAGGACGAGCAGTACTTC.

The chain uses TRBV7-7 and TRBJ2-7, with D maybe TRBD1 (7 bases). The CDR3 has 13 amino acids. Deletions cut 5 bases from V and 3 bases from J, with 11 bases between. Germline V CDR1 and CDR2: SSHAT, FNYEAQ (reference sequence). The CDR3 protein is CASSRQGGYEQYF. DNA of the CDR3: TGTGCCAGCAGCCGACAGGGAGGCTACGAGCAGTACTTC.

V gene TRBV5-1 combines with J gene TRBJ1-1; D remains ambiguous. Trimming took 0 bases from V and 3 from J, leaving 9 bases between them. The CDR3 spans 14 residues. The germline V gene has CDR1 SGHRS and CDR2 YFSETQ. CDR3 DNA sequence: TGCGCCAGCAGCTTGGCGGCAGCCTACACTGAAGCTTTCTTT. Its translation: CASSLAAAYTEAFF.

J is TRBJ2-3 and V is TRBV19; D call uncertain. The germline CDR1 and CDR2 sequences are LNHDA and SQIVND (reference sequence). V lost 3 bases, J lost 4 bases, and 8 bases lay in between. The CDR3 has 13 amino acids. CDR3 nucleotide sequence: TGTGCCAGTAGTATTGGGCTCGCAGATACGCAGTATTTT. Protein product: CASSIGLADTQYF.